Shown below are 5 T cell receptor beta chains from a single sample sequenced in a study of control samples from healthy donors and cancer patients. Some clones are missing from TCRdb's copy, which holds only in-frame ones; the method was immunoSEQ multiplex PCR. Of 150,000 to 200,000 clones detected, almost 90% appear once; the ten largest clones hold approximately 1.7%. The specimen was blood. The origin of the receptors is a man aged 18-30 years in good health.

A word on this clone: The junction shows a germline mismatch at one end, possibly a read error. The sample contains more than one DNA sequence encoding this CDR3. This chain links TRBV7-9 with TRBJ2-7; 9 bases line up with TRBD2. The CDR3 spans 16 residues. Germline loops: CDR1 SEHNR, CDR2 FQNEAQ (reference sequence). The CDR3 DNA follows: TGTGCCAGCAGCTTAGGCGGGGGGGCCGTGTCCTACGAGCAGTATTTC. Protein product: CASSLGGGAVSYEQYF.

This clone appeared once. The J gene is TRBJ1-3, the V gene TRBV7-2; tentatively, D is TRBD1 (6 bases). The CDR3 sequence is 14 residues long. V lost 4 bases and J lost 1, with 8 bases in between. In germline, CDR1 is SGHTA, CDR2 FQGNSA. CDR3 loop: CASSSRGSGNTIYF. CDR3 sequence (DNA): TGTGCCAGCAGCTCTAGGGGGTCTGGAAACACCATATATTTT.

The chain links TRBV9 to TRBJ2-3; 8 positions agree with TRBD2. After removal of 3 bases from V and 1 base from J, the junction contained 10 bases not matched to a gene. The CDR3 length is 17 residues. Germline-derived CDR1 and CDR2 are SGDLS and YYNGEE. CDR3 region: CASSEALLAGRTDTQYF. DNA for the CDR3: TGTGCCAGCAGCGAGGCCCTTCTAGCGGGTCGCACAGATACGCAGTATTTT.

The chain carries TRBV18 and TRBJ2-7, with a weak D call TRBD1 (6 bases). V lost 4 bases and J 4 bases, leaving 17 bases between the germline ends. Germline CDR1 is KGHSH and CDR2 is LQKENI. The CDR3 has 15 amino acids. As DNA, the CDR3 is TGTGCCAGCTCACAGATTGGGGCAGGGGAATACGAGCAGTACTTC. This codes for CASSQIGAGEYEQYF.

The V and J genes are TRBV5-1 and TRBJ2-7; D is ambiguous. Per germline, CDR1 SGHRS and CDR2 YFSETQ. V gave up 1 base and J gave up 1 base, with 9 bases separating them. CDR3 length: 14 residues. In nucleotides, the CDR3 is TGCGCCAGCAGCTTGTTACTCCCTTCCTACGAGCAGTACTTC. It translates to CASSLLLPSYEQYF. The whole variable domain, filled in from reference TRBV5-1 and TRBJ2-7, reads KAGVTQTPRYLIKTRGQQVTLSCSPISGHRSVSWYQQTPGQGLQFLFEYFSETQRNKGNFPGRFSGRQFSNSRSEMNVSTLELGDSALYLCASSLLLPSYEQYFGPGTRLTVT.